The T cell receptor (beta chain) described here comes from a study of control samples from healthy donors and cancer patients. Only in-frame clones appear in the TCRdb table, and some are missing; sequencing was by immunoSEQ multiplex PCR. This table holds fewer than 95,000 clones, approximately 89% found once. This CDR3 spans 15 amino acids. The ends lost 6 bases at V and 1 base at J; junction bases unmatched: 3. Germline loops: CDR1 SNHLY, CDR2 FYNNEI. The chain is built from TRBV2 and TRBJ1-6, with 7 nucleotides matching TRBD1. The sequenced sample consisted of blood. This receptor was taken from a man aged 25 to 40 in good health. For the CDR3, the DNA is TGTGCCAGCAGACCACAGGGGTCCTATAATTCACCCCTCCACTTT. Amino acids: CASRPQGSYNSPLHF.